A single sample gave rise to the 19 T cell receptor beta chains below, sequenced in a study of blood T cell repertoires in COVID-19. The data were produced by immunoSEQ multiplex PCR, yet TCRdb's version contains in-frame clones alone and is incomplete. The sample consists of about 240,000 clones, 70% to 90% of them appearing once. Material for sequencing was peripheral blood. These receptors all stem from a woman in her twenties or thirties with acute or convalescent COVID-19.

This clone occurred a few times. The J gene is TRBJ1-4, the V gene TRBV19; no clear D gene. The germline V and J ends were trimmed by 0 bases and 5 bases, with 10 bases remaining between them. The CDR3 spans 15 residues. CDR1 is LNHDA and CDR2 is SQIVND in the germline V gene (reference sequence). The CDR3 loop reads CASSIEFGGNEKLFF. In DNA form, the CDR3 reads TGTGCCAGTAGTATAGAATTTGGAGGAAATGAAAAACTGTTTTTT.

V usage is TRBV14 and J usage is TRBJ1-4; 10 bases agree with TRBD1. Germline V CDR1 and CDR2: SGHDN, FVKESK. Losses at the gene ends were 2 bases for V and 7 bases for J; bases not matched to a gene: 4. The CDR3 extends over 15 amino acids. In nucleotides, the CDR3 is TGTGCCAGCAGCCAACGGACAGGGGGTGGTGAAAAACTGTTTTTT. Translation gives CASSQRTGGGEKLFF.

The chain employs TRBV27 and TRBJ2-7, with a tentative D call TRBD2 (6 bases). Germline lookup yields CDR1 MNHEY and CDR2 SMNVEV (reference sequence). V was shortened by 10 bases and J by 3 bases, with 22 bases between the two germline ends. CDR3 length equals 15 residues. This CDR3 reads CATGRGGPEIYEQYF. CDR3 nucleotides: TGTGCCACCGGGCGCGGAGGGCCCGAAATCTACGAGCAGTACTTC.

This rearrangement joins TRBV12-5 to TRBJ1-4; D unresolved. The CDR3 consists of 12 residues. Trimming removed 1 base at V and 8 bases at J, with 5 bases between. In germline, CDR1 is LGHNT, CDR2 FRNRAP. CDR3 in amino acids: CASGLEHEKLFF. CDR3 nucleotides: TGTGCTAGTGGTTTGGAGCACGAAAAACTGTTTTTT.

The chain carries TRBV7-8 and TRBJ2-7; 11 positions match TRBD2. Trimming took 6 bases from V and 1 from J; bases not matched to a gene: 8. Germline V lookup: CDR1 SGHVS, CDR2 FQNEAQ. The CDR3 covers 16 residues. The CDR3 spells CASRSISSGGSYEQYF. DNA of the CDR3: TGTGCCAGCAGAAGTATTTCTAGCGGGGGGTCCTACGAGCAGTACTTC.

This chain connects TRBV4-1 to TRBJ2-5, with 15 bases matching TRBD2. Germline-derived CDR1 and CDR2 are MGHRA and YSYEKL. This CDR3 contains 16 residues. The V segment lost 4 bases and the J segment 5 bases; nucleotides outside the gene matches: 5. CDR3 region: CASSPPGLAGGETQYF. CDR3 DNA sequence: TGCGCCAGCAGCCCCCCAGGACTAGCGGGAGGGGAGACCCAGTACTTC.

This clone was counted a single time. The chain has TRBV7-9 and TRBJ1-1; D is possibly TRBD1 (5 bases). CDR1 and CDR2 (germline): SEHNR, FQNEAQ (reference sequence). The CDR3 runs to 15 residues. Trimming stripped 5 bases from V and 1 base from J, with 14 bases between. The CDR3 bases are TGTGCCAGCAGCCCAACACAGGTGCGGAACACTGAAGCTTTCTTT. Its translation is CASSPTQVRNTEAFF.

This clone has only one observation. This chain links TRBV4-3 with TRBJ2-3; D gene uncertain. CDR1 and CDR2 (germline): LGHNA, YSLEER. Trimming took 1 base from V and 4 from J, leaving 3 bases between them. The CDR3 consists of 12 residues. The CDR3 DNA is TGCGCCAGCAGCCAAGCAGCAGATACGCAGTATTTT. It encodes CASSQAADTQYF.

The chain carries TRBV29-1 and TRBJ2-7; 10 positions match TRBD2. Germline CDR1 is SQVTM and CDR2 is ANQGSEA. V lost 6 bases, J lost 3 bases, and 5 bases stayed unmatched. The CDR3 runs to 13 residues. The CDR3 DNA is TGCAGCGTAATAGCGGGAGGCAACTACGAGCAGTACTTC. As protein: CSVIAGGNYEQYF.

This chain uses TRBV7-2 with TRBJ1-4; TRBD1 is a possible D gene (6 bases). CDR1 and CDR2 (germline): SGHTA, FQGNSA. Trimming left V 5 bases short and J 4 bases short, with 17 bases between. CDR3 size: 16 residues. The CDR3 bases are TGTGCCAGCAGCCCGTCCGGGGGGCCGATTAATGAAAAACTGTTTTTT. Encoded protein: CASSPSGGPINEKLFF.

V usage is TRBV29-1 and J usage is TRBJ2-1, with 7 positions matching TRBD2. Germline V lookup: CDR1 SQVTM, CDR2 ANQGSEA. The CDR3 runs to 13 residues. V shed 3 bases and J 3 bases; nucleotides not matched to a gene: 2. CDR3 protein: CSVDLADYNEQFF. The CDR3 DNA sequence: TGCAGCGTTGACCTAGCGGACTACAATGAGCAGTTCTTC.

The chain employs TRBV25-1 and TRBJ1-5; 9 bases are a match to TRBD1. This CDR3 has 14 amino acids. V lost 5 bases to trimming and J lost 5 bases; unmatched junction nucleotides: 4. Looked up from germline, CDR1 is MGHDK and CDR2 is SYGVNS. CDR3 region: CASSPDRGHQPQHF. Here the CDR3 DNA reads TGTGCCAGCAGTCCGGACAGGGGTCATCAGCCCCAGCATTTT.

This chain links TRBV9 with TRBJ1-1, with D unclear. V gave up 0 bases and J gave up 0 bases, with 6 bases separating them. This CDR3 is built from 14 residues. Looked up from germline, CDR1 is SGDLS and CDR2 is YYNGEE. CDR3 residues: CASSVGPVNTEAFF. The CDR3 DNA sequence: TGTGCCAGCAGCGTAGGTCCGGTGAACACTGAAGCTTTCTTT.

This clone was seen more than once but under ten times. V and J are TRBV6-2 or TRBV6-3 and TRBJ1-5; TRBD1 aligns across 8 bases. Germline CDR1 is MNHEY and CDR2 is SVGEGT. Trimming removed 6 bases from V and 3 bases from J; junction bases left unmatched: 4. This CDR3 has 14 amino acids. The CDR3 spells CASSRGQANQPQHF. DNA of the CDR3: TGTGCCAGCAGCCGGGGACAGGCCAATCAGCCCCAGCATTTT.

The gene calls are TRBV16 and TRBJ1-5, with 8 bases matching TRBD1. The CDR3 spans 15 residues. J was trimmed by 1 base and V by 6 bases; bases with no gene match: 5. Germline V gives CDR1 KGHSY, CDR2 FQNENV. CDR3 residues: CASRPTGESNQPQHF. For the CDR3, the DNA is TGTGCCAGCAGACCGACAGGGGAGAGCAATCAGCCCCAGCATTTT.

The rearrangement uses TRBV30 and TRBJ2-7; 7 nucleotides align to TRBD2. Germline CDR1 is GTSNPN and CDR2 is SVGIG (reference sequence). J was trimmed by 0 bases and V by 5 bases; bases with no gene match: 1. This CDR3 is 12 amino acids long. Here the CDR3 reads CAWASGSYEQYF. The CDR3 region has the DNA TGTGCCTGGGCTAGCGGCTCCTACGAGCAGTACTTC.

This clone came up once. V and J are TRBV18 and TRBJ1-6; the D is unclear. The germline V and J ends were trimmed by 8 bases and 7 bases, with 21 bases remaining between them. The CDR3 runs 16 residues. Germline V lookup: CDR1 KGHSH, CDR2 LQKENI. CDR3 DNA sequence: TGTGCCAGCACACGGGCCCAGAACGACGGAAATTCACCCCTCCACTTT. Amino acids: CASTRAQNDGNSPLHF. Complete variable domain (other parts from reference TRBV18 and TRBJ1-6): NAGVMQNPRHLVRRRGQEARLRCSPMKGHSHVYWYRQLPEEGLKFMVYLQKENIIDESGMPKERFSAEFPKEGPSILRIQQVVRGDSAAYFCASTRAQNDGNSPLHFGNGTRLTVT.

CDR3 amino acids: CASSLVGWGHDGNEKLFF. The CDR3 DNA reads TGTGCCAGTAGTTTAGTCGGATGGGGACATGATGGTAATGAAAAACTGTTTTTT. The rearrangement joins TRBV19 to TRBJ1-4; possible D gene TRBD1, 6 bases. The CDR3 consists of 18 residues. Per germline, CDR1 LNHDA and CDR2 SQIVND (reference sequence). Deletions cut 5 bases from V and 4 bases from J, with 23 bases between.

The CDR3 region has the DNA TGTGCCAGCAGCCCAGGACAGGGGGCTTTTGGCTACACCTTC. Residues: CASSPGQGAFGYTF. The chain couples TRBV3-1 (or the pseudogene TRBV3-2) to TRBJ1-2; 11 positions match TRBD1. The CDR3 extends over 14 amino acids. Looked up from germline, CDR1 is LGHDT and CDR2 is YNNKEL (reference sequence). The V segment lost 4 bases and the J segment 7 bases; nucleotides outside the gene matches: 5.